This T cell receptor beta chain was retrieved from a study of shared clonotypes between healthy human individuals. Terminally differentiated effector memory CD45RA+ cells were excluded from the naive CD8 cells, which were CD45RO-negative and positively selected for CCR7. TCRdb's copy holds only in-frame clones and misses some; the assay was immunoSEQ multiplex PCR. Of under 2,000,000 clones in the sample, 85% to 95% were seen once. Concerning this clone itself: Its antigen is currently unknown.

Broader study findings: When compared with the clonotypes that were shared by all four sorted-subset donors, the non-shared clonotypes turned out to have lower generation probabilities.

This CDR3 has 16 residues. Germline CDR1 and CDR2: LNHNV and YYDKDF (reference sequence). Trimming left V 2 bases short and J 0 bases short, with 10 bases between. The sample comprised naive CD8+ T cells sorted from blood. The V and J genes are TRBV15 and TRBJ1-4, with D unresolved. The sequence was obtained from a man in his late teens or twenties in good health. The CDR3 here is CATSRTDGATNEKLFF. The CDR3 coding sequence is TGTGCCACCAGCAGAACCGACGGTGCAACTAATGAAAAACTGTTTTTT.